The next 21 T cell receptor beta chains were all read from a single sample in a study of T-cell reconstitution after alpha-beta-depleted transplantation in children. Unique molecular identifiers were used in preparing the TCRbeta library. TCRdb ran MiXCR on the PCR reads and lists one entry per CDR3 protein. This table has some 250,000 distinct CDR3 sequences, 12% appearing once. The source was PBMCs from the stem cell graft donor, collected from the stem cell graft. These receptors all come from a human donor who donated a stem cell graft to a child with acute lymphoblastic leukemia.

This clonotype has ten or more counts. The J gene is TRBJ2-1, the V gene TRBV5-6, with 9 positions matching TRBD2. V was clipped by 5 bases and J by 8 bases; unmatched bases: 8. Looked up from germline, CDR1 is SGHDT and CDR2 is YYEEEE. The CDR3 covers 14 residues. DNA of the CDR3: TGTGCCAGCAGACTTAGCGGGAGCGGCGATGAGCAGTTCTTC. Residues: CASRLSGSGDEQFF.

As to this clonotype: This sequence may be a read error, since a much larger clone differs from it by one base. J is TRBJ1-1 and V is TRBV5-1; TRBD1 aligns across 7 bases. V dropped 1 base and J dropped 5; count of bases not matched to a gene: 14. The CDR3 contains 17 residues. Per the germline V gene, CDR1 is SGHRS and CDR2 is YFSETQ. The CDR3 sequence: CASSLPWDSLMGTEAFF. CDR3 nucleotide sequence: TGCGCCAGCAGCTTGCCCTGGGACAGTTTAATGGGTACTGAAGCTTTCTTT.

In its sample, this clonotype was seen a few times. The chain uses TRBV9 and TRBJ2-1; D is uncertain. This CDR3 spans 13 amino acids. The germline V gene encodes CDR1 SGDLS and CDR2 YYNGEE. Trimming removed 3 bases from V and 6 bases from J, with 10 bases in between. The CDR3 region has the DNA TGTGCCAGCAGCGCCGGATCCGTCAATGAGCAGTTCTTC. Its translation: CASSAGSVNEQFF.

This clonotype was seen ten or more times. The chain links TRBV13 to TRBJ2-7, with 8 bases aligning to TRBD2. Germline CDR1 PRHDT, CDR2 FYEKMQ (reference sequence). V lost 4 bases, J lost 4 bases, and 15 bases stayed unmatched. This CDR3 comprises 17 residues. The CDR3 reads CASSSSALAGLYYEQYF. The CDR3 nucleotides are TGTGCCAGCAGCTCGTCCGCCCTAGCGGGCCTTTATTACGAGCAGTACTTC.

This clonotype was seen at least ten times. This chain links TRBV30 with TRBJ1-1; no reliable D call. Germline CDR1 reads GTSNPN; CDR2 reads SVGIG (reference sequence). This CDR3 is built from 14 residues. The germline V and J ends were trimmed by 4 bases and 0 bases, with 12 bases remaining between them. The CDR3 region is CAWNQEGLNTEAFF. In DNA form, the CDR3 reads TGTGCCTGGAACCAAGAGGGATTGAACACTGAAGCTTTCTTT.

The chain recombines TRBV5-1 with TRBJ2-7; 10 bases are shared with TRBD1. The CDR3 loop spans 18 amino acids. V lost 4 bases, J lost 7 bases, and 20 bases stayed unmatched. Germline CDR1 reads SGHRS; CDR2 reads YFSETQ. CDR3 DNA sequence: TGCGCCAGCAGCGTGAACCGGGACAGGGGTTCTTATCCGGGAGAGCAGTACTTC. Amino acids: CASSVNRDRGSYPGEQYF.

This clonotype was seen many times. This chain links TRBV7-9 with TRBJ2-1; possibly TRBD1 for D (6 bases). Germline CDR1 is SEHNR and CDR2 is FQNEAQ (reference sequence). Between the trimmed V and J ends, which lost 7 bases and 8 bases, there was a span of 30 bases. The CDR3 contains 18 residues. The CDR3 loop reads CASTTWVTGTKPGDEQFF. The CDR3 DNA is TGTGCCAGCACCACTTGGGTAACTGGGACAAAGCCAGGGGATGAGCAGTTCTTC.

The CDR3, as DNA: TGTGCCAGCAGCCCGGGGCGGAGGGACAGCGAGATCCAGCCCCAGCATTTT. This encodes CASSPGRRDSEIQPQHF. V gene TRBV21-1 combines with J gene TRBJ1-5; the table's D call, TRBD1, was not checked against the DNA. TRBV21-1 is assigned pseudogene status. The CDR3 runs 17 residues.

V is TRBV20-1 and J is TRBJ1-2; D is ambiguous. Germline loops: CDR1 DFQATT, CDR2 SNEGSKA (reference sequence). The CDR3 runs to 14 residues. V was cut by 3 bases and J by 4 bases, with 15 bases left in between. The CDR3 bases are TGCAGTGCTAGGACCCAGGAAGCAAGCTATGGCTACACCTTC. Translated, it gives CSARTQEASYGYTF.

There are many counts of this clonotype. The chain recombines TRBV10-3 with TRBJ2-7; TRBD2 matches at 8 bases. The CDR3 extends over 14 amino acids. CDR1 is ENHRY and CDR2 is SYGVKD in the germline V gene. Unmatched junction bases numbered 4, after V lost 4 bases and J lost 2 bases. As DNA, the CDR3 is TGTGCCATCAGTGGAGCGGGAGCGCCCTACGAGCAGTACTTC. It specifies CAISGAGAPYEQYF.

This clonotype was counted ten times or more. The V and J genes are TRBV7-9 and TRBJ1-2; D is possibly TRBD1 (6 bases). Germline V gene lookup returns CDR1 SEHNR and CDR2 FQNEAQ (reference sequence). The germline V and J ends were trimmed by 1 base and 8 bases, with 11 bases remaining between them. The CDR3 length is 13 residues. The CDR3 DNA is TGTGCCAGCAGCTTAGGAAGGACAGTGGGCTACACCTTC. Its protein is CASSLGRTVGYTF.

This clonotype was detected only a few times. This chain links TRBV18 with TRBJ2-5, with 7 bases that match TRBD2. CDR3 length equals 14 residues. Per the germline V gene, CDR1 is KGHSH and CDR2 is LQKENI. V was clipped by 6 bases and J by 4 bases; unmatched bases: 8. The CDR3 region is CASSAGAGRETQYF. CDR3 DNA: TGTGCCAGCTCGGCGGGAGCGGGGAGAGAGACCCAGTACTTC.

This clonotype has ten or more counts. The V call is TRBV20-1, the J call TRBJ2-1; TRBD2 aligns across 8 bases. Trimming took 1 base from V and 2 from J; bases not matched to a gene: 1. From germline, CDR1 is DFQATT and CDR2 SNEGSKA (reference sequence). CDR3 length equals 14 residues. CDR3 protein: CSARGGRTYNEQFF. In nucleotides, the CDR3 is TGCAGTGCTAGAGGCGGGAGGACCTACAATGAGCAGTTCTTC.

In its sample, this clonotype was seen many times. The chain links TRBV5-5 to TRBJ1-6, with D perhaps TRBD1 (5 bases). CDR1 is SGHKS and CDR2 is YYEKEE in the germline V gene (reference sequence). The CDR3 loop spans 17 amino acids. With 2 bases removed from V and 6 bases from J, the gap between germline ends came to 18 bases. CDR3 nucleotides: TGTGCCAGCAGCTTAACCGGGACCGCGACCGGTAATTCACCCCTCCACTTT. Translated, it gives CASSLTGTATGNSPLHF.

The sample holds a few counts of this clonotype. This sequence joins TRBV30 and TRBJ1-4; D is ambiguous. The germline CDR1 and CDR2 sequences are GTSNPN and SVGIG (reference sequence). The CDR3 is 12 amino acids. The ends were cut back, 8 bases at V and 0 bases at J, with 7 bases in the middle. CDR3 residues: CARGTTNEKLFF. CDR3 nucleotide sequence: TGTGCCCGTGGTACAACTAATGAAAAACTGTTTTTT. Using reference TRBV30 and TRBJ1-4 for the parts outside the CDR3, the full variable domain is SQTIHQWPATLVQPVGSPLSLECTVEGTSNPNLYWYRQAAGRGLQLLFYSVGIGQISSEVPQNLSASRPQDRQFILSSKKLLLSDSGFYLCARGTTNEKLFFGSGTQLSVL.

V and J are TRBV6-1 and TRBJ2-7; D unresolved. V shed 8 bases and J shed 3 bases, with 2 bases lying between them. The CDR3 is made up of 9 amino acids. Germline lookup yields CDR1 MNHNS and CDR2 SASEGT. CDR3 bases: TGTGCCAGCCTCTACGAGCAGTACTTC. It yields the protein CASLYEQYF.

This clonotype was seen repeatedly, ten times or more. This chain links TRBV3-1 with TRBJ1-2; D call uncertain. V was shortened by 4 bases and J by 3 bases, with 12 bases between the two germline ends. Germline V gives CDR1 LGHDT, CDR2 YNNKEL (reference sequence). CDR3 length: 14 residues. CDR3 DNA: TGTGCCAGCAGCCGTGCGGCCGGACACTATGGCTACACCTTC. Its translation: CASSRAAGHYGYTF.

The sample holds many counts of this clonotype. The gene calls are TRBV2 and TRBJ2-3, with 8 bases fitting TRBD2. Germline lookup yields CDR1 SNHLY and CDR2 FYNNEI. Losses at the gene ends were 11 bases for V and 2 bases for J; bases not matched to a gene: 6. The CDR3 loop spans 13 amino acids. CDR3 loop: CACGGPITDTQYF. CDR3 DNA sequence: TGTGCCTGCGGGGGGCCTATCACAGATACGCAGTATTTT.

In its sample, this clonotype was seen many times. The chain is built from TRBV5-1 and TRBJ1-1; 7 nucleotides line up with TRBD1. Germline CDR1 is SGHRS and CDR2 is YFSETQ. This CDR3 has 13 amino acids. V was pared by 6 bases and J by 3 bases, with 5 bases of the junction left unmatched. CDR3 in amino acids: CASTRQGDTEAFF. In DNA, the CDR3 is TGCGCCAGCACCCGACAGGGCGACACTGAAGCTTTCTTT.

This clonotype was seen ten or more times. V gene TRBV20-1 combines with J gene TRBJ2-3; D is perhaps TRBD1 (5 bases). The germline V and J ends were trimmed by 6 bases and 4 bases, with 17 bases remaining between them. The germline V gene has CDR1 DFQATT and CDR2 SNEGSKA (reference sequence). The CDR3 sequence is 14 residues long. The chain's CDR3 is CSAPGLNSADTQYF. The CDR3 region has the DNA TGCAGTGCCCCAGGGTTAAATTCTGCAGATACGCAGTATTTT.

Many counts were recorded for this clonotype. V gene TRBV7-2 combines with J gene TRBJ2-2; D perhaps matches TRBD2 (6 bases). The CDR3 totals 15 residues. Germline lookup yields CDR1 SGHTA and CDR2 FQGNSA. Trimming shortened V by 5 bases and J by 3 bases, and 13 bases separated the two germline ends. The CDR3 protein is CASSPVGGYTGELFF. CDR3 nucleotides: TGTGCCAGCAGCCCGGTTGGGGGGTACACCGGGGAGCTGTTTTTT.